This TCR beta chain was documented in a study of blood T cell repertoires in COVID-19. As for the study in general: From T cells, B-cell-depleted T cells, or PBMCs came the material, which was cDNA or gDNA.

TCRdb's table, derived via immunoSEQ multiplex PCR, lists solely in-frame clones and lacks some. The sample gives approximately 120,000 clones, around three quarters of which show up once; around 4% is in the top ten. Germline loops: CDR1 SGDLS, CDR2 YYNGEE. This CDR3 is built from 15 residues. V lost 6 bases to trimming and J lost 1 base; unmatched junction nucleotides: 6. Source material: peripheral blood. The receptor's source is a human donor in a cohort sampled during active or convalescent COVID-19. The chain uses TRBV9 and TRBJ2-3; 9 bases agree with TRBD2. The CDR3 DNA reads TGTGCCAGCACACGCGGGAGGGGGGGCACAGATACGCAGTATTTT. Its translation: CASTRGRGGTDTQYF.